This passage covers 20 T cell receptor beta chains from one sample sequenced in a study of response to subunit inactivated influenza vaccine. TCRdb fed the RT-PCR reads into MiXCR, producing one record per CDR3 protein. The sample lists about 530,000 distinct CDR3 sequences, over 10% occurring once. The sequencing used PBMCs from blood, collected more than 35 days after vaccination. Source of these receptors: a middle-aged man who received an inactivated influenza vaccine.

This chain joins TRBV5-6 and TRBJ2-7; 11 bases align to TRBD2. The junction had 7 bases not matched to a gene; V was cut back by 4 bases and J by 4 bases. The CDR3 covers 15 residues. Per the germline V gene, CDR1 is SGHDT and CDR2 is YYEEEE. The CDR3 loop is CASSPPGLAVYEQYF. CDR3 DNA sequence: TGTGCCAGCAGCCCCCCGGGACTAGCGGTATACGAGCAGTACTTC.

There are a few counts of this clonotype. The chain employs TRBV6-5 and TRBJ2-5; D may correspond to TRBD1 or TRBD2 (5 bases each). V was pared by 4 bases and J by 0 bases, with 12 bases between. Germline V gene data show CDR1 as MNHEY and CDR2 as SVGAGI. The CDR3 has 15 residues. As DNA, the CDR3 is TGTGCCAGCAGTTGGGGGAGCCAGTACCAAGAGACCCAGTACTTC. Its translation is CASSWGSQYQETQYF.

The rearrangement links TRBV5-6 to TRBJ1-5; 7 positions agree with TRBD1. The CDR3 extends over 15 amino acids. With 2 bases clipped from V and 2 bases from J, the junction kept 4 bases outside the gene matches. Germline assignment: CDR1 SGHDT and CDR2 YYEEEE. In DNA, the CDR3 is TGTGCCAGCAGCTTTGGACAGGTTGGCAATCAGCCCCAGCATTTT. It translates to CASSFGQVGNQPQHF.

A few counts support this clonotype. The chain joins TRBV7-9 to TRBJ2-1; 7 bases match TRBD1. Germline V CDR1 and CDR2: SEHNR, FQNEAQ (reference sequence). The CDR3 consists of 13 residues. Trimming took 4 bases from V and 14 from J; bases not matched to a gene: 11. The chain's CDR3 is CASSSYDRASKFF. CDR3 DNA sequence: TGTGCCAGCAGCTCCTATGACAGGGCCTCTAAGTTCTTC. Looking up the rest from reference TRBV7-9 and TRBJ2-1 gives the full variable domain: DTGVSQNPRHKITKRGQNVTFRCDPISEHNRLYWYRQTLGQGPEFLTYFQNEAQLEKSRLLSDRFSAERPKGSFSTLEIQRTEQGDSAMYLCASSSYDRASKFFGPGTRLTVL.

Only a few counts were recorded for this clonotype. DNA of the CDR3: TGTGCCAGCAAACAGGCAAATAATAATTCACCCCTCCACTTT. Protein: CASKQANNNSPLHF. This chain links TRBV27 with TRBJ1-6, with a possible D match to TRBD1 (5 bases). V dropped 7 bases and J dropped 5 bases, with 12 bases sitting between them. Germline V lookup: CDR1 MNHEY, CDR2 SMNVEV (reference sequence). This CDR3 contains 14 residues.

This clonotype was counted a few times. J is TRBJ2-1 and V is TRBV12-3 or TRBV12-4; D is possibly TRBD1 (5 bases). CDR3 size: 15 residues. V was cut by 6 bases and J by 3 bases, with 15 bases left in between. CDR3 sequence (DNA): TGTGCCAGCAGGCACCCGACAGTGAACTACAATGAGCAGTTCTTC. It specifies CASRHPTVNYNEQFF.

This clonotype was counted ten times or more. The chain combines TRBV12-3 or TRBV12-4 with TRBJ1-5; 9 positions agree with TRBD1. This CDR3 has 15 amino acids. V dropped 6 bases and J dropped 6; count of bases not matched to a gene: 9. This chain's CDR3 is CASSPIQGAGQPQHF. The CDR3 nucleotides are TGTGCCAGCAGCCCCATACAGGGGGCGGGTCAGCCCCAGCATTTT.

This clonotype was seen many times. J is TRBJ2-1 and V is TRBV28; D not resolved. The CDR3 contains 14 residues. Between the trimmed V and J ends, which lost 1 base and 4 bases, there was a span of 8 bases. The germline V gene encodes CDR1 MDHEN and CDR2 SYDVKM. The CDR3 DNA reads as TGTGCCAGCAGTTTATACGGCGGTTACAATGAGCAGTTCTTC. Residues: CASSLYGGYNEQFF. The full variable domain, with the rest looked up from reference TRBV28 and TRBJ2-1, is DVKVTQSSRYLVKRTGEKVFLECVQDMDHENMFWYRQDPGLGLRLIYFSYDVKMKEKGDIPEGYSVSREKKERFSLILESASTNQTSMYLCASSLYGGYNEQFFGPGTRLTVL.

The rearrangement joins TRBV9 to TRBJ2-3; no reliable D call. The CDR3 is made up of 14 amino acids. V lost 0 bases, J lost 6 bases, and 11 bases lay in between. Germline CDR1 SGDLS, CDR2 YYNGEE. The CDR3 here is CASSVARTRDTQYF. The CDR3 region has the DNA TGTGCCAGCAGCGTAGCTCGTACCCGCGATACGCAGTATTTT.

The chain carries TRBV24-1 and TRBJ2-3; maybe TRBD2 (5 bases). There are 13 residues in the CDR3. Germline CDR1 KGHDR, CDR2 SFDVKD. Trimming pared 7 bases from V and 3 bases from J, leaving 10 bases between. CDR3 protein: CATREERTDTQYF. The CDR3 DNA follows: TGTGCCACCAGGGAGGAGAGAACAGATACGCAGTATTTT.

This clonotype occurred a few times. The chain has TRBV11-2 and TRBJ2-7, with 8 nucleotides matching TRBD2. With 5 bases clipped from V and 3 bases from J, the junction kept 6 bases outside the gene matches. Per germline, CDR1 SGHAT and CDR2 FQNNGV. CDR3 length equals 14 residues. CDR3 in DNA: TGTGCCAGCAGCCCGGGACTAGACCTCTACGAGCAGTACTTC. The encoded protein is CASSPGLDLYEQYF.

This clonotype showed up just a few times. The chain carries TRBV6-5 and TRBJ2-7, with 7 bases identical to TRBD1. Unmatched junction bases numbered 7, after V lost 4 bases and J lost 4 bases. CDR1 and CDR2 (germline): MNHEY, SVGAGI. The CDR3 covers 14 residues. CDR3 nucleotide sequence: TGTGCCAGCAGTTCGACAGGGAGTACTTACGAGCAGTACTTC. Protein sequence: CASSSTGSTYEQYF.

In this sample, this clonotype turned up a few times. Here the CDR3 reads CAISDGDTNTDTQYF. The DNA of the CDR3 is TGTGCCATCAGTGACGGGGATACCAACACAGATACGCAGTATTTT. The chain carries TRBV10-3 and TRBJ2-3; weak D call: TRBD2 (5 bases). V was shortened by 3 bases and J by 2 bases, with 12 bases between the two germline ends. The CDR3 loop spans 15 amino acids. Looked up from germline, CDR1 is ENHRY and CDR2 is SYGVKD.

The CDR3 loop is CATSRALLALTNEQFF. DNA for the CDR3: TGTGCCACCAGCAGAGCCTTACTCGCCCTTACCAATGAGCAGTTCTTC. The chain is built from TRBV15 and TRBJ2-1, with no clear D. CDR1 is LNHNV, CDR2 YYDKDF, per germline (reference sequence). The V end lost 1 base, the J end lost 6 bases, and 16 bases lay between the germline ends. This CDR3 has 16 amino acids.

The chain joins TRBV9 to TRBJ2-2; possible D gene TRBD2, 6 bases. CDR3 size: 17 residues. V lost 3 bases and J 7 bases, leaving 22 bases between the germline ends. Germline lookup yields CDR1 SGDLS and CDR2 YYNGEE. The CDR3 region has the DNA TGTGCCAGCAGCGCCCGTCAGGGCGGGGCCTATGGCGGGGAGCTGTTTTTT. As protein: CASSARQGGAYGGELFF.

This clonotype turned up a few times. The V call is TRBV24-1, the J call TRBJ1-1; no firm D call. CDR3 length: 12 amino acids. Germline V gene sequence: CDR1 KGHDR, CDR2 SFDVKD. With 7 bases removed from V and 6 bases from J, the gap between germline ends came to 11 bases. In DNA, the CDR3 is TGTGCCACCAGCTCGACGGGGTCTGAAGCTTTCTTT. Protein product: CATSSTGSEAFF.

Concerning this clonotype: Being one base from a much bigger clone, this may be a read error. CDR3 in amino acids: CASSTGETQYF. The DNA of the CDR3 is TGTGCCAGCAGCACCGGGGAGACCCAGTACTTC. The chain joins TRBV7-2 to TRBJ2-5; D remains ambiguous. There are 11 residues in the CDR3. V lost 5 bases to trimming and J lost 5 bases, with 6 bases between them. Germline CDR1 reads SGHTA; CDR2 reads FQGNSA.

This clonotype turned up a few times. The chain is built from TRBV29-1 and TRBJ1-5, with D maybe TRBD1 (6 bases). Germline V gene data show CDR1 as SQVTM and CDR2 as ANQGSEA. The CDR3 is 13 amino acids. V lost 4 bases to trimming and J lost 9 bases, with 16 bases between them. DNA of the CDR3: TGCAGCGTTGGAGGGGGTAAGGAGGGGCCCCAGCATTTT. Its protein product is CSVGGGKEGPQHF.

This clonotype showed up just a few times. V usage is TRBV2 and J usage is TRBJ2-1; the D gene is possibly TRBD2 (6 bases). The CDR3 totals 14 residues. Germline lookup yields CDR1 SNHLY and CDR2 FYNNEI. Trimming shortened V by 4 bases and J by 6 bases, and 13 bases separated the two germline ends. CDR3 bases: TGTGCCAGCAGTGGTGGGGGGAAGGTCAATGAGCAGTTCTTC. The encoded protein is CASSGGGKVNEQFF.

The CDR3 DNA is TGCAGCGTGTCTACAGATGGTGGGGGCTACACCTTC. Amino acid sequence: CSVSTDGGGYTF. This sequence joins TRBV29-1 and TRBJ1-2; D gene ambiguous. V lost 6 bases, J lost 8 bases, and 16 bases lay in between. CDR3 length equals 12 residues. Looked up from germline, CDR1 is SQVTM and CDR2 is ANQGSEA.